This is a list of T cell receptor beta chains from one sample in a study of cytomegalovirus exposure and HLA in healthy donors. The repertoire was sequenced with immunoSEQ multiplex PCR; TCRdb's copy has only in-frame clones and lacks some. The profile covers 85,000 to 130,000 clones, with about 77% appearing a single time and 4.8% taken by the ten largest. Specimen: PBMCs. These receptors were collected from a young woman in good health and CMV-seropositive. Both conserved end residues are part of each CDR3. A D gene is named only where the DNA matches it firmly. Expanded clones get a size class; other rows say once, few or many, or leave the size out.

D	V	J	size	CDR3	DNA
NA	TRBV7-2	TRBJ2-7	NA	CASSSSLYEQYF	TGTGCCAGCAGCTCCTCCTTGTACGAGCAGTACTTC
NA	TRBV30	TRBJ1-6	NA	CAREGRGPGKPLHF	TGTGCCAGGGAGGGACGGGGACCGGGGAAGCCCCTCCACTTT
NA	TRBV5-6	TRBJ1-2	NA	CASSKDWVYGYTF	TGTGCCAGCAGCAAGGACTGGGTCTATGGCTACACCTTC
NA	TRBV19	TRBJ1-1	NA	CAVKRGNTEAFF	TGTGCCGTAAAACGGGGGAACACTGAAGCTTTCTTT
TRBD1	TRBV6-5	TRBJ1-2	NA	CASSFNHRGDGYTF	TGTGCCAGCAGTTTTAACCACAGGGGTGATGGCTACACCTTC
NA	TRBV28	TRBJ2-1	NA	CASRARALSNEQFF	TGTGCCAGTCGCGCCAGGGCCCTAAGCAATGAGCAGTTCTTC
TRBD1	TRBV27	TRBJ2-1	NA	CASSLWTGNEQFF	TGTGCCAGCAGTTTATGGACAGGGAATGAGCAGTTCTTC
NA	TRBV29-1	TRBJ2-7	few	CSVESSPGNPYEQYF	TGCAGCGTTGAAAGTTCCCCGGGGAACCCCTACGAGCAGTACTTC
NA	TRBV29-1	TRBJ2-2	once	CSVDKGGHGELFF	TGCAGCGTTGATAAGGGGGGGCACGGGGAGCTGTTTTTT
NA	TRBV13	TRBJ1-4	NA	CASSIQGWEKLFF	TGTGCCAGCAGCATCCAGGGTTGGGAAAAACTGTTTTTT
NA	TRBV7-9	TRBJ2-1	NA	CASSLVTRLGPYNEQFF	TGTGCCAGCAGCTTAGTCACTCGGCTAGGCCCCTACAATGAGCAGTTCTTC
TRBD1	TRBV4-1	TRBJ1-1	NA	CASSQQTGRGTEAFF	TGCGCCAGCAGCCAACAGACAGGGCGCGGCACTGAAGCTTTCTTT
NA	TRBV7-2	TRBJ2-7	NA	CASSLAYLAEQYF	TGTGCCAGCAGCTTAGCATATTTGGCCGAGCAGTACTTC
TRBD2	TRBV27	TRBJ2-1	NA	CASTTGLVSYNEQFF	TGTGCCAGCACCACCGGACTAGTTTCCTACAATGAGCAGTTCTTC
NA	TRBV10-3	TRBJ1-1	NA	CASIGAATEAFF	TGTGCCTCTATAGGGGCGGCCACTGAAGCTTTCTTT
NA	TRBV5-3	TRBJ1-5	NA	CARSLAGDSQHF	TGTGCCAGAAGCTTGGCCGGGGATAGCCAGCATTTT
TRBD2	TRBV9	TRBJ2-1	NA	CASSVDGTSIQQFF	TGTGCCAGCAGCGTAGACGGGACTAGCATTCAGCAGTTCTTC
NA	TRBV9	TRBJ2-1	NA	CASSVALGGTNEQFF	TGTGCCAGCAGCGTAGCTTTGGGGGGAACCAATGAGCAGTTCTTC
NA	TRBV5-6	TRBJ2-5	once	CASSLAAGLETQYF	TGTGCCAGCAGCTTGGCCGCAGGGCTGGAGACCCAGTACTTC
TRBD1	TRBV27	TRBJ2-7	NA	CASSFDRGPYEQYF	TGTGCCAGCAGTTTTGACAGGGGTCCCTACGAGCAGTACTTC
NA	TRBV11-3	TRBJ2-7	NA	CASSSEFLETALYEQYF	TGTGCCAGCAGCTCGGAATTTCTCGAGACAGCCCTATACGAGCAGTACTTC
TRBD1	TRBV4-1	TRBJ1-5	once	CASSLRTGLGNQPQHF	TGCGCCAGCAGCCTAAGGACAGGTTTGGGGAATCAGCCCCAGCATTTT
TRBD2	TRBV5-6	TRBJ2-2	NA	CASSFWTSPVTGELFF	TGTGCCAGCAGCTTCTGGACTAGCCCCGTCACCGGGGAGCTGTTTTTT
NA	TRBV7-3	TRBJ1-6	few	CASSLDSYSPLHF	TGTGCCAGCAGCCTGGACAGTTATTCACCCCTCCACTTT
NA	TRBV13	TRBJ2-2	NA	CASSSNPGHGGTGELFF	TGTGCCAGCAGCTCCAACCCCGGACACGGTGGGACCGGGGAGCTGTTTTTT
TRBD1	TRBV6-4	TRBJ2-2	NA	CASSERAPPTRDRYTGELFF	TGTGCCAGCAGTGAAAGAGCCCCACCCACCCGGGACAGATACACCGGGGAGCTGTTTTTT
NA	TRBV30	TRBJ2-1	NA	CAWSPSYNEQFF	TGTGCCTGGAGTCCTTCCTACAATGAGCAGTTCTTC
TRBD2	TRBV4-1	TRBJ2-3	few	CASGKRETFTDTQYF	TGCGCCAGTGGGAAGCGGGAAACTTTCACAGATACGCAGTATTTT
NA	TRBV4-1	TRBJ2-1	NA	CASSQVASDDNEQFF	TGCGCCAGCAGCCAAGTGGCTAGCGATGACAATGAGCAGTTCTTC
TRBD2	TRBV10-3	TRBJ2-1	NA	CAISDKGTSGRVEQFF	TGTGCCATCAGTGACAAGGGGACTAGCGGGAGAGTTGAGCAGTTCTTC
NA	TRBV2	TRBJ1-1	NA	CASRGLQGITEAFF	TGTGCCAGCAGAGGTCTGCAGGGAATCACTGAAGCTTTCTTT
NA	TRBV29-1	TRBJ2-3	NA	CSVEGGGDTQYF	TGCAGCGTTGAAGGGGGGGGCGATACGCAGTATTTT
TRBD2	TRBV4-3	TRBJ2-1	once	CASSQDRGSPGNEQFF	TGCGCCAGCAGCCAAGATCGCGGGAGTCCCGGCAATGAGCAGTTCTTC
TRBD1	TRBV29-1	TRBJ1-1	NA	CSVGTGGENTEAFF	TGCAGCGTTGGGACAGGGGGCGAGAACACTGAAGCTTTCTTT
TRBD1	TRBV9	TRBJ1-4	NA	CASSPTGDSEKLFF	TGTGCCAGCAGCCCGACGGGGGACAGTGAAAAACTGTTTTTT
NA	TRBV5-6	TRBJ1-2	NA	CASSSRTVGGYTF	TGTGCCAGCAGCTCTAGGACAGTAGGCGGCTACACCTTC
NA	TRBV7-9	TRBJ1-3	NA	CSSSLVGQAGNTIYF	TGTTCCAGCAGCTTAGTGGGACAAGCTGGAAACACCATATATTTT
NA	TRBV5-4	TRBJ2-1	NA	CAFPALSWEASYNEQFF	TGTGCCTTCCCTGCTCTATCCTGGGAGGCCTCCTACAATGAGCAGTTCTTC
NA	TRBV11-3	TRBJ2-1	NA	CASSPEDRNNEQFF	TGTGCCAGCAGCCCGGAGGACAGAAACAATGAGCAGTTCTTC
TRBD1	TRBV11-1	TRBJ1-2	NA	CASSFRDSYGYTF	TGTGCCAGCAGCTTCCGGGACAGCTATGGCTACACCTTC
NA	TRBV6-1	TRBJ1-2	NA	CASSELQGHYGYTF	TGTGCCAGCAGTGAATTACAGGGTCACTATGGCTACACCTTC
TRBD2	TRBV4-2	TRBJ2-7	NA	CASSQTGIAGEEGEQYF	TGTGCCAGCAGCCAGACCGGAATAGCGGGAGAGGAGGGCGAGCAGTACTTC
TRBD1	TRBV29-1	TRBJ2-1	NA	CSVARSRGPYNEQFF	TGCAGCGTTGCGAGGTCGAGGGGGCCCTACAATGAGCAGTTCTTC
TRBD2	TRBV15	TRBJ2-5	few	CATSRGGGPQETQYF	TGTGCCACCAGCAGAGGGGGGGGACCCCAAGAGACCCAGTACTTC
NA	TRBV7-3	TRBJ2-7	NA	CASSATALVEQYF	TGTGCCAGCAGCGCCACCGCCCTAGTCGAGCAGTACTTC
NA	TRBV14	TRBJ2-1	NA	CASSQGQYYNEQFF	TGTGCCAGCAGCCAAGGACAGTACTACAATGAGCAGTTCTTC
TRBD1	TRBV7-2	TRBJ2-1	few	CASSLSSDRGNEQFF	TGTGCCAGCAGCTTATCCTCTGACAGGGGCAATGAGCAGTTCTTC
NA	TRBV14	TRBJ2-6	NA	CASSPDSLIKQGANVLTF	TGTGCCAGCAGCCCGGACAGCCTGATCAAGCAAGGGGCCAACGTCCTGACTTTC
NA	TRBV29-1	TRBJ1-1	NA	CSVALTEAFF	TGCAGCGTTGCCCTAACTGAAGCTTTCTTT
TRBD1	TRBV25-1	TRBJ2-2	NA	CASRPAGGWNTGELFF	TGTGCCAGCAGGCCGGCAGGGGGCTGGAACACCGGGGAGCTGTTTTTT
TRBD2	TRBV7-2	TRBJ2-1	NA	CASRTRTGTSGRAYNEQFF	TGTGCCAGCAGGACCCGGACCGGGACTAGCGGGAGGGCCTACAATGAGCAGTTCTTC
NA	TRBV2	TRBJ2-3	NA	CASRYEAPTDTQYF	TGTGCCAGCAGATATGAGGCCCCCACAGATACGCAGTATTTT
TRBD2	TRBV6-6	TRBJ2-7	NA	CASVLSGSLFPEQYF	TGTGCCAGCGTTCTTAGCGGGAGCCTTTTCCCCGAGCAGTACTTC
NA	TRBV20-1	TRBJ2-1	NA	CSAEGEQFF	TGCAGTGCGGAGGGGGAGCAGTTCTTC
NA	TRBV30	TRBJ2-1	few	CAWTWGGDNNEQFF	TGTGCCTGGACTTGGGGTGGGGACAACAATGAGCAGTTCTTC
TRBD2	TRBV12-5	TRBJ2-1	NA	CASGLGLAGGDEQFF	TGTGCTAGTGGTTTGGGACTAGCGGGAGGGGATGAGCAGTTCTTC
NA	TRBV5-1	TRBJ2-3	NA	CASSLIGAGTDTQYF	TGCGCCAGCAGCTTGATAGGGGCGGGCACAGATACGCAGTATTTT
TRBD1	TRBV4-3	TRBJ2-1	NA	CASSPDRGSYNEQFF	TGCGCCAGCAGCCCGGACAGGGGGTCCTACAATGAGCAGTTCTTC
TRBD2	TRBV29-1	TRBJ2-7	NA	CSVEGASGSYEQYF	TGCAGCGTGGAAGGAGCTAGCGGGAGTTACGAGCAGTACTTC